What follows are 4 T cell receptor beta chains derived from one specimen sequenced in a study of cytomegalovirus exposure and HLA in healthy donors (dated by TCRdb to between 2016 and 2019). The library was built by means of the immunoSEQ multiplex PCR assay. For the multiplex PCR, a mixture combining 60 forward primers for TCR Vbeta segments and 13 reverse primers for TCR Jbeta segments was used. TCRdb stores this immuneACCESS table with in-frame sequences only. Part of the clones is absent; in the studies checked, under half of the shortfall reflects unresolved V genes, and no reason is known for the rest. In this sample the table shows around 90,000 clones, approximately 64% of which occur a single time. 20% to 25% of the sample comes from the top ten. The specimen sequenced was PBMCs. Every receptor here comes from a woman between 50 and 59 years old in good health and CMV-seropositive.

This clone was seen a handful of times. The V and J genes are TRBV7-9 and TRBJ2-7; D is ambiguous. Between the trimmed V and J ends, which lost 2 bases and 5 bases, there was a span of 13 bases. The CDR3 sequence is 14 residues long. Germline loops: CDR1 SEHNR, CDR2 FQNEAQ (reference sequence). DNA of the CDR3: TGTGCCAGCAGCTTATTGTCCTCTTCTGACGAGCAGTACTTC. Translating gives CASSLLSSSDEQYF.

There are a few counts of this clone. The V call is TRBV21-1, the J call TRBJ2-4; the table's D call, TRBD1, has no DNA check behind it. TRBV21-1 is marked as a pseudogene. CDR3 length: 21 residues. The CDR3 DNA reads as TGTGCCAGCAGCACCAAATTCGACAGGGCGGATGGGAACAAGGACAAAAACATTCAGTACTTC. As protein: CASSTKFDRADGNKDKNIQYF.

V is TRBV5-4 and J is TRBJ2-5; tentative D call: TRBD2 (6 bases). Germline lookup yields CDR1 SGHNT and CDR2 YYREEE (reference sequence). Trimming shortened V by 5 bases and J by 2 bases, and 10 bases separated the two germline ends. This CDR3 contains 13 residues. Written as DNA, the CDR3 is TGTGCCAGCAGAGGGGCGGGGCAAGAGACCCAGTACTTC. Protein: CASRGAGQETQYF. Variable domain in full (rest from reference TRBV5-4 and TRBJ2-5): ETGVTQSPTHLIKTRGQQVTLRCSSQSGHNTVSWYQQALGQGPQFIFQYYREEENGRGNFPPRFSGLQFPNYSSELNVNALELDDSALYLCASRGAGQETQYFGPGTRLLVL.

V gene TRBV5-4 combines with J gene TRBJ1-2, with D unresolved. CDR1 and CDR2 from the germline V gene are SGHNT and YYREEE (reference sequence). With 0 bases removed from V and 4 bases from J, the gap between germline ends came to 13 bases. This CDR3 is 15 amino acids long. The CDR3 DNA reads TGTGCCAGCAGCTTGGCTGCGGGGAACGGCTATGGCTACACCTTC. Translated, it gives CASSLAAGNGYGYTF.